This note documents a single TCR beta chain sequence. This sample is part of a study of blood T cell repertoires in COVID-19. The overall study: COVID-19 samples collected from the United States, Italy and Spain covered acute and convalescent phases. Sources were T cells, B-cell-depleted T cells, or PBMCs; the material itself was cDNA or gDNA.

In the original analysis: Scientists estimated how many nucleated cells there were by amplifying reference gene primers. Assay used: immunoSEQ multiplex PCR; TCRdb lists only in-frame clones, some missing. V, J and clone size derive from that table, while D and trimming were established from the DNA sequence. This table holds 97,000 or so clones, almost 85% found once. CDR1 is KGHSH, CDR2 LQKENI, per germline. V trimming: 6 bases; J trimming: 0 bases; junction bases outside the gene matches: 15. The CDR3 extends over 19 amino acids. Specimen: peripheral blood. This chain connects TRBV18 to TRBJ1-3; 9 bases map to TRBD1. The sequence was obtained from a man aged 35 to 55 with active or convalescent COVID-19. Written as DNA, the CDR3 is TGTGCCAGCTCCCTCTCCGGACAGGGGCCCCTTACCTCTGGAAACACCATATATTTT. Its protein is CASSLSGQGPLTSGNTIYF.